This is a list of T cell receptor beta chains from one sample in a study of blood T cell repertoires in COVID-19. Libraries were prepared by immunoSEQ multiplex PCR; TCRdb keeps only in-frame clonotypes and omits some of them. The sample has roughly 410,000 clones, 89% seen once; the top ten hold more than 1%. What was sequenced was peripheral blood. The receptors were gathered from a man in his forties with acute or convalescent COVID-19. CDR3s include the opening cysteine and the closing phenylalanine or tryptophan. Only some rows state a clone size, as once, few, many or a class for expanded clones.

TRBJ1-5	.	18	TRBV3-1/TRBV3-2	CASSQEGGQGPSNQPQHF
TRBJ2-3	.	20	TRBV27	CASSLSVGTSGSTVTDTQYF
TRBJ1-1	.	12	TRBV29-1	CSAHPDRAEAFF
TRBJ1-2	medium-sized	16	TRBV5-4	CASSLSGARINYGYTF
TRBJ1-2	.	14	TRBV7-9	CASSLASGNYGYTF
TRBJ2-5	once	16	TRBV2	CASSYGSGGSQETQYF
TRBJ1-1	.	11	TRBV3-1/TRBV3-2	CASSNGLRAFF
TRBJ2-2	.	16	TRBV21-1	CASSRDQRGNTGELFF
TRBJ1-2	.	15	TRBV18	CASSPDIRANYGYTF
TRBJ2-2	.	16	TRBV10-3	CAISDGIWPNTGELFF
TRBJ1-3	.	14	TRBV11-2	CASSLAGSGNTIYF
TRBJ2-2	.	15	TRBV7-3	CASSLGLFPTGELFF
TRBJ2-3	.	13	TRBV12-3/TRBV12-4	CASSKSGQGTEYF
TRBJ2-1	.	14	TRBV29-1	CSADLAGVDNEQFF
TRBJ2-2	.	14	TRBV5-1	CASSRGAGTGELFF
TRBJ2-2	once	18	TRBV18	CASSPRLAGGPNTGELFF
TRBJ2-7	.	15	TRBV5-4	CASSSIPGQTYEQYF
TRBJ2-5	.	14	TRBV25-1	CASSESSGGETQYF
TRBJ2-5	.	14	TRBV5-1	CASSGGNFQETQYF
TRBJ1-1	.	13	TRBV7-9	CASSLNPNSEAFF
TRBJ2-1	.	15	TRBV29-1	CSGPPGGTIYNEQFF
TRBJ2-7	.	15	TRBV28	CASSKTSGRAYEQYF
TRBJ2-3	.	14	TRBV27	CASSLFRVRDTQYF
TRBJ2-1	once	15	TRBV5-5	CASSRSGEAYNEQFF
TRBJ2-1	.	12	TRBV7-9	CASSISSNEQFF
TRBJ2-5	few	16	TRBV6-2/TRBV6-3	CASSPLLDRVPETQYF
TRBJ1-1	.	15	TRBV10-3	CAISESGRGNTEAFF
TRBJ2-3	.	12	TRBV5-1	CASLGPGDTQYF
TRBJ1-2	.	14	TRBV3-1/TRBV3-2	CASSQREGSYGYTF
TRBJ2-7	.	11	TRBV27	CASSSYYEQYF
TRBJ2-1	.	13	TRBV15	CATRDSSGNEQFF
TRBJ2-2	.	17	TRBV24-1	CATSEPGGRANTGELFF
TRBJ2-5	.	14	TRBV2	CASSEAAGSETQYF
TRBJ2-1	.	14	TRBV5-1	CASSLDRAHNEQFF
TRBJ2-7	.	14	TRBV5-1	CASRNNPSSYEQYF
TRBJ2-2	.	16	TRBV12-5	CASASTGLAGPGELFF